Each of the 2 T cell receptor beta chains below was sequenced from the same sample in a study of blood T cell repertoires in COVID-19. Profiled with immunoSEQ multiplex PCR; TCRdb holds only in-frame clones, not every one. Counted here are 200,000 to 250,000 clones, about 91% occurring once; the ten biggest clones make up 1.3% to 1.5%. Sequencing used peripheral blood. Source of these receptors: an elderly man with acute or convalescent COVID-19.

Written as DNA, the CDR3 is TGTGCCAGCAGCCTGGGGACAGGGCAGAATGAAAAACTGTTTTTT. Protein sequence: CASSLGTGQNEKLFF. The chain joins TRBV5-4 to TRBJ1-4; TRBD1 matches 9 bases. V trimming: 4 bases; J trimming: 5 bases; junction bases outside the gene matches: 6. Looked up from germline, CDR1 is SGHNT and CDR2 is YYREEE (reference sequence). The CDR3 covers 15 residues.

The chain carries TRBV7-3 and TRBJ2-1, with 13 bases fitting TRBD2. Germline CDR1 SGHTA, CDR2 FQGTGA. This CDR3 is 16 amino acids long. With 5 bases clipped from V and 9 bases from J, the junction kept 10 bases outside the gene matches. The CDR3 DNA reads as TGTGCCAGCAGCCTCGGACTAGCGGGAGCTTTAAGTGAGCAGTTCTTC. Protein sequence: CASSLGLAGALSEQFF.